This T cell receptor (beta chain) was observed in a study of cytomegalovirus exposure and HLA in healthy donors. The table came from immunoSEQ multiplex PCR; TCRdb's copy has only in-frame clones and leaves some out. The sample lists roughly 65,000 clones, approximately 92% occurring once. Trimming cost V 7 bases and J 8 bases, with 15 bases left between them. CDR3 length equals 13 residues. Germline CDR1 is MNHNY and CDR2 is SVGAGI (reference sequence). The sample comprised PBMCs. This chain uses TRBV6-6 with TRBJ2-1; no definite D call. This receptor was obtained from a man aged 18 to 35 in good health and CMV-seropositive. The chain's CDR3 is CASKETLSDEQFF. CDR3 sequence (DNA): TGTGCCAGCAAGGAGACCCTCTCTGATGAGCAGTTCTTC.